This T cell receptor (beta chain) was retrieved from a study of technical replicates of blood from a handful of donors. Assay: immunoSEQ multiplex PCR; the TCRdb copy retains only in-frame clones and omits some. The profile shows more than 70,000 clones, around nine tenths of them singletons. This TCR derives from a human donor in good health. Sequencing was done on a sample of T cells isolated from PBMCs.

CDR3 protein: CASSLGLQETQYF. DNA for the CDR3: TGCGCCAGCAGCTTGGGACTCCAAGAGACCCAGTACTTC. The rearrangement joins TRBV5-1 to TRBJ2-5; no clear D gene. CDR1 and CDR2 from the germline V gene are SGHRS and YFSETQ. This CDR3 is 13 amino acids long. V was shortened by 0 bases and J by 1 base, with 4 bases between the two germline ends.